The rows below give T cell receptor beta chains drawn from one sample of a study of response to subunit inactivated influenza vaccine. Each CDR3 protein gets one entry after TCRdb re-called the RT-PCR reads with MiXCR. Seen here are about 780,000 distinct CDR3 sequences, about 18% observed once, and the top ten hold about a tenth. Sequencing used PBMCs from blood, obtained roughly 5 days after vaccination. The receptors shown here come from a man in his forties or fifties who received an inactivated influenza vaccine. The CDR3 runs from the conserved cysteine through the conserved F or W. The order of the fields is D gene, clone size, J gene, V gene, CDR3 protein, CDR3 DNA. The D gene is left open where the match is weak. The listing skips clone size in some rows; elsewhere it reads once, few, many or a size class.

. | few | TRBJ2-5 | TRBV24-1 | CATSDPSKASEETQYF | TGTGCCACCAGTGATCCAAGCAAGGCGAGTGAGGAGACCCAGTACTTC
. | . | TRBJ2-1 | TRBV20-1 | CSASTASSYNEQFF | TGCAGTGCTAGCACGGCGAGCTCCTACAATGAGCAGTTCTTC
. | . | TRBJ1-1 | TRBV10-3 | CAISDTTAPQAFF | TGTGCCATCAGTGACACGACAGCCCCCCAGGCTTTCTTT
TRBD1 | . | TRBJ2-2 | TRBV5-5 | CASSPTGGWTGELFF | TGTGCCAGCAGCCCGACAGGGGGTTGGACCGGGGAGCTGTTTTTT
TRBD1 | many | TRBJ2-1 | TRBV12-3/TRBV12-4 | CASSPTGAYNEQFF | TGTGCCAGCAGCCCGACAGGGGCCTACAATGAGCAGTTCTTC
TRBD2 | once | TRBJ2-1 | TRBV9 | CASSPGTSGIYQWGYTEQFF | TGTGCCAGCAGCCCCGGGACTAGCGGGATATACCAGTGGGGCTACACTGAGCAGTTCTTC
TRBD2 | few | TRBJ2-1 | TRBV20-1 | CSARPGTSAYNEQFF | TGCAGTGCTAGACCCGGGACTAGCGCCTACAATGAGCAGTTCTTC
TRBD2 | . | TRBJ2-3 | TRBV7-9 | CASSSSSGRMVDTQYF | TGTGCCAGCAGCTCGTCTAGCGGGAGGATGGTGGATACGCAGTATTTT
. | . | TRBJ2-2 | TRBV24-1 | CATGRTANTGELFF | TGTGCCACCGGCCGGACAGCTAACACCGGGGAGCTGTTTTTT
. | few | TRBJ2-3 | TRBV18 | CASSPSRDSSSDTQYF | TGTGCCAGCTCACCGTCCCGGGACTCGAGCTCAGATACGCAGTATTTT
. | . | TRBJ2-3 | TRBV20-1 | CSARPGPPHSSTDTQYF | TGCAGTGCTAGGCCGGGACCCCCGCATTCTAGCACAGATACGCAGTATTTT
. | few | TRBJ2-1 | TRBV7-6 | CASSLALAEYYNEQFF | TGTGCCAGCAGCTTAGCGCTGGCGGAATACTACAATGAGCAGTTCTTC
. | once | TRBJ2-5 | TRBV11-2 | CASSLRAQETQYF | TGTGCCAGCAGTCTTCGGGCGCAAGAGACCCAGTACTTC
TRBD2 | . | TRBJ2-7 | TRBV7-2 | CASSELAGGLEQYF | TGTGCCAGCAGCGAACTAGCGGGAGGGCTGGAGCAGTACTTC
. | . | TRBJ2-7 | TRBV10-3 | CAISESWDPVYEQYF | TGTGCCATCAGTGAGTCTTGGGACCCCGTCTACGAGCAGTACTTC
TRBD2 | . | TRBJ2-2 | TRBV29-1 | CSVPGLGAAGELFF | TGCAGCGTTCCTGGACTAGGAGCCGCCGGGGAGCTGTTTTTT
. | few | TRBJ2-2 | TRBV2 | CASSERQGYTGELFF | TGTGCCAGCAGTGAAAGGCAGGGGTACACCGGGGAGCTGTTTTTT
TRBD2 | many | TRBJ2-1 | TRBV12-3/TRBV12-4 | CASSHSGGADEQFF | TGTGCCAGCAGCCATAGCGGGGGGGCCGATGAGCAGTTCTTC
. | few | TRBJ2-5 | TRBV5-6 | CASSGPSGGGETQYF | TGTGCCAGCAGCGGGCCTTCCGGGGGCGGGGAGACCCAGTACTTC